Sequencing of this T cell receptor beta chain was carried out in a study of OX40 agonist ivuxolimab in advanced cancers. Unmatched junction bases numbered 4, after V lost 0 bases and J lost 0 bases. The length of the CDR3 is 15 residues. Looked up from germline, CDR1 is GTSNPN and CDR2 is SVGIG (reference sequence). Produced via immunoSEQ multiplex PCR; TCRdb's table is partial and in-frame only. Counted here are 23,000 or so clones, roughly 84% occurring once; the ten biggest clones make up about 17%. As for this clone: Its antigen is as yet unknown.

Exclusion of a patient followed from autoimmune disease history or systemic immunosuppression. Study-level points and caveats: In a subset of nonresponders, normalized T-cell clonal expansion was also low. More expanded clones were found, on average, in CD8+ than in CD4+ T cells.

V gene TRBV30 combines with J gene TRBJ1-1, with TRBD1 matching over 7 bases. Sequencing was performed on CD4+ or CD8+ T cells sorted from blood, taken in a trial of the OX40 agonist ivuxolimab. The sequence was obtained from an adult with an advanced solid tumor such as melanoma, head and neck, liver or kidney cancer. This CDR3 reads CAWSVWGQLNTEAFF. CDR3 sequence (DNA): TGTGCCTGGAGTGTGTGGGGACAGTTGAACACTGAAGCTTTCTTT.